These 14 T cell receptor beta chains share one sample of origin, sequenced in a study of cytomegalovirus exposure and HLA in healthy donors. Vbeta (60) and Jbeta (13) primers were used in the PCR. TCRdb's copy holds only in-frame clones and misses some; the assay was immunoSEQ multiplex PCR. The sample comprises over 150,000 clones, 65% to 85% of which are singletons, and roughly 7.6% rests with the top ten. The specimen was PBMCs. All receptors derive from a woman younger than 45 in good health and CMV-seropositive.

The V gene is TRBV10-1, the J gene TRBJ2-7; TRBD2 agrees at 9 bases. Losses at the gene ends were 3 bases for V and 0 bases for J; bases not matched to a gene: 9. The germline V gene has CDR1 WNHNN and CDR2 SYGVQD (reference sequence). There are 17 residues in the CDR3. The CDR3 spells CASSDSLSGGPSYEQYF. CDR3 nucleotide sequence: TGCGCCAGCAGTGATAGTCTTAGCGGGGGCCCCTCCTACGAGCAGTACTTC.

This rearrangement joins TRBV6-5 to TRBJ2-5; TRBD1 matches 10 bases. The germline V gene encodes CDR1 MNHEY and CDR2 SVGAGI. The CDR3 consists of 15 residues. Unmatched junction bases numbered 8, after V lost 5 bases and J lost 5 bases. The CDR3 sequence: CASSKGTGDWETQYF. CDR3 in DNA: TGTGCCAGCAGTAAGGGGACAGGGGATTGGGAGACCCAGTACTTC.

J is TRBJ2-7 and V is TRBV5-1; a possible D gene is TRBD1 (5 bases). There are 15 residues in the CDR3. CDR1 is SGHRS, CDR2 YFSETQ, per germline. V was shortened by 0 bases and J by 5 bases, with 15 bases between the two germline ends. CDR3 protein: CASSLVQGNLHEQYF. CDR3 sequence (DNA): TGCGCCAGCAGCTTGGTTCAGGGTAACCTCCACGAGCAGTACTTC.

This sequence joins TRBV19 and TRBJ2-3; D may be TRBD1 (5 bases). This CDR3 has 13 residues. Germline V gives CDR1 LNHDA, CDR2 SQIVND (reference sequence). V lost 7 bases, J lost 1 base, and 9 bases lay in between. CDR3 nucleotides: TGTGCCAGTACCCTGACAGGCACAGATACGCAGTATTTT. Its protein is CASTLTGTDTQYF.

Only a few counts were recorded for this clone. The gene calls are TRBV5-4 and TRBJ2-1; 9 bases match TRBD2. V shed 0 bases, J shed 3 bases, and the junction held 4 bases outside the gene matches. CDR3 length equals 16 residues. Looked up from germline, CDR1 is SGHNT and CDR2 is YYREEE (reference sequence). As DNA, the CDR3 is TGTGCCAGCAGCTTGGACGCGGGGGGGCTCTACAATGAGCAGTTCTTC. This translates into CASSLDAGGLYNEQFF.

Of note for this clone: The sample carries other DNA sequences with the same CDR3. The V gene is TRBV5-1, the J gene TRBJ2-1; D remains unclear. The CDR3 is 12 amino acids. V lost 0 bases, J lost 6 bases, and 4 bases lay in between. Germline V gene sequence: CDR1 SGHRS, CDR2 YFSETQ. CDR3 sequence: CASSLAGNEQFF. In nucleotides, the CDR3 is TGCGCCAGCAGCTTGGCCGGCAATGAGCAGTTCTTC.

This clone was seen once. The chain couples TRBV5-1 to TRBJ2-5; D may be TRBD1 (6 bases). Germline V gene lookup returns CDR1 SGHRS and CDR2 YFSETQ. Trimming stripped 0 bases from V and 2 bases from J, with 8 bases between. The CDR3 loop spans 14 amino acids. The CDR3 DNA sequence: TGCGCCAGCAGCTTGGAAGGACAGCAAGAGACCCAGTACTTC. Translating gives CASSLEGQQETQYF.

The chain uses TRBV2 and TRBJ1-1; weak D call: TRBD1 (5 bases). This CDR3 is 12 amino acids long. V was pared by 6 bases and J by 2 bases, with 7 bases between. CDR1 is SNHLY, CDR2 FYNNEI, per germline. The CDR3 sequence: CASSRDNTEAFF. The CDR3 nucleotides read TGTGCCAGCAGCAGGGATAACACTGAAGCTTTCTTT. Variable domain in full (rest from reference TRBV2 and TRBJ1-1): EPEVTQTPSHQVTQMGQEVILRCVPISNHLYFYWYRQILGQKVEFLVSFYNNEISEKSEIFDDQFSVERPDGSNFTLKIRSTKLEDSAMYFCASSRDNTEAFFGQGTRLTVV.

This chain links TRBV6-1 with TRBJ1-6; a weak D match, TRBD1 (6 bases). Trimming removed 2 bases at V and 9 bases at J, with 11 bases between. Germline CDR1 is MNHNS and CDR2 is SASEGT. The CDR3 covers 14 residues. The CDR3: CASSENQGISPLHF. The CDR3 DNA sequence: TGTGCCAGCAGTGAAAACCAGGGGATTTCACCCCTCCACTTT.

The V and J genes are TRBV10-3 and TRBJ2-1, with TRBD2 matching 8 bases. CDR3 length: 18 residues. The V and J ends lost 0 bases and 7 bases, in that order; junction bases with no gene match: 14. Looked up from germline, CDR1 is ENHRY and CDR2 is SYGVKD. CDR3 sequence reads: CAISESSRTSLLRNEQFF. Here the CDR3 DNA reads TGTGCCATCAGTGAGTCGAGTAGGACTAGCCTGTTGAGGAATGAGCAGTTCTTC.

V usage is TRBV28 and J usage is TRBJ2-3, with 11 nucleotides matching TRBD2. The V gene end was trimmed by 8 bases and the J gene end by 2 bases; junction bases not matched to a gene: 3. Germline loops: CDR1 MDHEN, CDR2 SYDVKM. The CDR3 totals 14 residues. CDR3 in amino acids: CASGTSGLTDTQYF. The CDR3 nucleotides read TGTGCCAGCGGGACTAGCGGTCTCACAGATACGCAGTATTTT.

The genes are TRBV5-1 and TRBJ2-7, with a tentative D call TRBD1 (6 bases). V was cut by 7 bases and J by 5 bases, with 16 bases left in between. The CDR3 loop spans 13 amino acids. In germline, CDR1 is SGHRS, CDR2 YFSETQ. The CDR3 coding sequence is TGCGCCAGCTCAGGGGCAGGTGGCAACGAGCAGTACTTC. Translated: CASSGAGGNEQYF.

This chain links TRBV15 with TRBJ2-3, with 11 bases aligning to TRBD2. This CDR3 region has 16 residues. The J segment lost 6 bases and the V segment lost 2 bases, leaving 7 bases of the junction unmatched. The germline gives CDR1 LNHNV, CDR2 YYDKDF (reference sequence). The CDR3 region is CATSRPVAGGLDTQYF. In DNA, the CDR3 is TGTGCCACCAGCAGACCCGTAGCGGGGGGGCTGGATACGCAGTATTTT.

The count of this clone is one. The chain employs TRBV27 and TRBJ2-1; D is undetermined. The CDR3 has 12 amino acids. Germline-derived CDR1 and CDR2 are MNHEY and SMNVEV (reference sequence). V dropped 5 bases and J dropped 3 bases, with 5 bases sitting between them. The chain's CDR3 is CASSPRYNEQFF. CDR3 coding DNA: TGTGCCAGCAGTCCCCGCTACAATGAGCAGTTCTTC.